This entry lists 5 T cell receptor beta chains sequenced from one sample in a study of T cells expressing NK-cell markers. TCRdb reprocessed the 5' RACE reads, with one entry per CDR3 protein and no DNA. The sample has 450,000 to 600,000 distinct CDR3 sequences. The sample consisted of blood T cells: a sorted CD56 or NKG2C T cell subset, CD4+ or CD8+ T cells, or bulk PBMC T cells (not recorded which). The origin of the receptors is a man younger than 35 in good health.

V gene TRBV12-3 or TRBV12-4 combines with J gene TRBJ2-1; TCRdb indicates TRBD1, and absent DNA this call remains unverified. CDR3 size: 15 residues. The CDR3 is CASSPLGGRNNEQFF.

The gene calls are TRBV7-2 and TRBJ2-7; checking the TCRdb D call of TRBD1 is not possible without DNA. The germline V gene has CDR1 SGHTA and CDR2 FQGNSA. The length of the CDR3 is 13 residues. CDR3 protein: CASNRGRADEQYF.

The chain joins TRBV12-3 or TRBV12-4 to TRBJ1-2. The CDR3 runs 14 residues. The CDR3 here is CASSFSGQKYGYTF.

V is TRBV10-2 and J is TRBJ2-5; without DNA, the TCRdb call of TRBD2 cannot be checked. This CDR3 is 15 amino acids long. Germline CDR1 and CDR2: WSHSY and SAAADI. The CDR3 loop is CASSILAGGQETQYF.

This chain uses TRBV11-3 with TRBJ1-1; the D call of TRBD1 rests on TCRdb alone, since no DNA is present to check it. CDR3 size: 14 residues. Germline CDR1 and CDR2: SGHNT and YENEEA. This CDR3 reads CASNPGSRNTEAFF. Full variable domain (rest looked up from reference TRBV11-3 and TRBJ1-1): EAGVVQSPRYKIIEKKQPVAFWCNPISGHNTLYWYLQNLGQGPELLIRYENEEAVDDSQLPKDRFSAERLKGVDSTLKIQPAELGDSAVYLCASNPGSRNTEAFFGQGTRLTVV.